This T cell receptor beta chain was captured by sequencing in a study of T-cell reconstitution after alpha-beta-depleted transplantation in children. The CDR3 spans 14 residues. Germline V gene lookup returns CDR1 MNHNS and CDR2 SASEGT. V lost 5 bases, J lost 1 base, and 4 bases stayed unmatched. Researchers prepared the TCRbeta library using unique molecular identifiers, the study reports. Using its own MiXCR run on the PCR reads, TCRdb lists one record per CDR3 protein. The sample holds 240,000 or so distinct CDR3 sequences; 7.5% to 9.5% are singletons and the top ten take just under 6.5%. There are many counts of this clonotype.

The rearrangement joins TRBV6-1 to TRBJ1-1; TRBD1 matches at 7 bases. The TCR comes from a male patient aged 10 to 17 who had a stem cell transplant for acute lymphoblastic leukemia, so the T cells may come from the graft donor. Sequenced material: PBMCs, mostly from graft donor cells, taken 180 days after TCRalphabeta/CD19-depleted stem cell transplant. CDR3 residues: CASSPRQGNTEAFF. The CDR3 DNA reads as TGTGCCAGCAGTCCCAGACAGGGGAACACTGAAGCTTTCTTT.